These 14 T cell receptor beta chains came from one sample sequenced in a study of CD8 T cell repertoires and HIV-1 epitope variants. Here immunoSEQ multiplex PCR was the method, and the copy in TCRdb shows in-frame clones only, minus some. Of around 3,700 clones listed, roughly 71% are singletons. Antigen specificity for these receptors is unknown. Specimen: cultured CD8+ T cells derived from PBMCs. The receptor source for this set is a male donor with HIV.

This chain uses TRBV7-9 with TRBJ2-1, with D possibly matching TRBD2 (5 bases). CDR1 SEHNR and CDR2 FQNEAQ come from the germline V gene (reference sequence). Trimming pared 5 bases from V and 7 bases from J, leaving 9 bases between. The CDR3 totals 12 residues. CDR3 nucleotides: TGTGCCAGCAGCGGGGAGAGTAATGAGCAGTTCTTC. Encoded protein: CASSGESNEQFF.

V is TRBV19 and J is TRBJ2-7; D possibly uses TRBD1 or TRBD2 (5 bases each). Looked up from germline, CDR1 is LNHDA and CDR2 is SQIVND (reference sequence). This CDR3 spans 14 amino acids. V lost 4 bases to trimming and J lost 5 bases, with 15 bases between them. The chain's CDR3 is CASSRQSGTNEQYF. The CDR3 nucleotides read TGTGCCAGTAGTAGACAGAGTGGGACGAACGAGCAGTACTTC.

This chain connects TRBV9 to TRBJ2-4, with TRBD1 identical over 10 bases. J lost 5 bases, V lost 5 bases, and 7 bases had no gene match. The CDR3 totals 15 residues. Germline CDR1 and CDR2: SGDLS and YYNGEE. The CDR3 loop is CASSAIGQGENIQYF. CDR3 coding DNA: TGTGCCAGCAGTGCCATTGGACAGGGGGAAAACATTCAGTACTTC.

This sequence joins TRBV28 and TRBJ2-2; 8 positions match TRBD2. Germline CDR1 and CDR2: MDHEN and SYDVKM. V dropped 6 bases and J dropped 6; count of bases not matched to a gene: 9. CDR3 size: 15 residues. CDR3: CASSQRETISGELFF. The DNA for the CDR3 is TGTGCCAGCAGCCAGCGGGAGACGATTTCCGGGGAGCTGTTTTTT.

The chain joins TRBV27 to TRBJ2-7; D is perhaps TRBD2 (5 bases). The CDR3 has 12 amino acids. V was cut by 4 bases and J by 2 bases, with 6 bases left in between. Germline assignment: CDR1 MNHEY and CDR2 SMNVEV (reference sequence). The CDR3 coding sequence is TGTGCCAGCAGTTCCGGGACCTACGAGCAGTACTTC. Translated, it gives CASSSGTYEQYF.

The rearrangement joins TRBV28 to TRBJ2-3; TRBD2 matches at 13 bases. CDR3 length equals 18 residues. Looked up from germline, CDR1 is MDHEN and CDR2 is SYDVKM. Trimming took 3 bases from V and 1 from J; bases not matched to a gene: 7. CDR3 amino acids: CASSFGLAGVIGTDTQYF. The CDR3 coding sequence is TGTGCCAGCAGTTTTGGACTAGCGGGGGTTATTGGCACAGATACGCAGTATTTT.

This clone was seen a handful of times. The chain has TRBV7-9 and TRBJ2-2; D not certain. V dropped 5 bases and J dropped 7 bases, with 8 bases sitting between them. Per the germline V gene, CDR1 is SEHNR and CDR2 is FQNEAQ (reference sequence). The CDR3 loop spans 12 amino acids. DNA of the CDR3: TGTGCCAGCAGCCTTCAGGACGGGGAGCTGTTTTTT. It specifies CASSLQDGELFF.

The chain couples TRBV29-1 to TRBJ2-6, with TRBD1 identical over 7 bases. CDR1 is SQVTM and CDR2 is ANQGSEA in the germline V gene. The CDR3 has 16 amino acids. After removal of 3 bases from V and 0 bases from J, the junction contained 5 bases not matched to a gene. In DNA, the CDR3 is TGCAGCGTTGAGGGGACAGCCGTCTCTGGGGCCAACGTCCTGACTTTC. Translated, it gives CSVEGTAVSGANVLTF. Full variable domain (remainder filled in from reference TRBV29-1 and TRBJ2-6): SAVISQKPSRDICQRGTSLTIQCQVDSQVTMMFWYRQQPGQSLTLIATANQGSEATYESGFVIDKFPISRPNLTFSTLTVSNMSPEDSSIYLCSVEGTAVSGANVLTFGAGSRLTVL.

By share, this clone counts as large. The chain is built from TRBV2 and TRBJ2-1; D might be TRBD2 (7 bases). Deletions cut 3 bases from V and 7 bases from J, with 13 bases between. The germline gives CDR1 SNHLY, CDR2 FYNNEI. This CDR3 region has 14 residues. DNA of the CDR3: TGTGCCAGCAGTGAGGGGGGGACATTGAATGAGCAGTTCTTC. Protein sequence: CASSEGGTLNEQFF.

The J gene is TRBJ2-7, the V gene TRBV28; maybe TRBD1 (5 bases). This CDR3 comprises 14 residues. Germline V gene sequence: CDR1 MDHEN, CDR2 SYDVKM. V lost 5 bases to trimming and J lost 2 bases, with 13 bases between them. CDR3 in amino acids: CASSPLTVTYEQYF. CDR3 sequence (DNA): TGTGCCAGCAGTCCGCTGACAGTTACCTACGAGCAGTACTTC.

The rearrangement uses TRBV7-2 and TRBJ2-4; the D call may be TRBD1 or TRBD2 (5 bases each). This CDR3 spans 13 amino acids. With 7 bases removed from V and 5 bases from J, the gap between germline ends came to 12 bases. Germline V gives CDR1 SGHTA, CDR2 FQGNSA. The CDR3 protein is CASNPGPENIQYF. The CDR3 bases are TGTGCCAGCAATCCGGGACCCGAAAACATTCAGTACTTC. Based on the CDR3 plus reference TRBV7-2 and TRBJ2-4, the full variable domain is GAGVSQSPSNKVTEKGKDVELRCDPISGHTALYWYRQSLGQGLEFLIYFQGNSAPDKSGLPSDRFSAERTGGSVSTLTIQRTQQEDSAVYLCASNPGPENIQYFGAGTRLSVL.

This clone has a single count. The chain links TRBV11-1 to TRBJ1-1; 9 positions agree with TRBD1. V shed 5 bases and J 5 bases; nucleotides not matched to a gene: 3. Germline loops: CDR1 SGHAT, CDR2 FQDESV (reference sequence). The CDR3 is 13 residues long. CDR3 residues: CASSLGQGTEAFF. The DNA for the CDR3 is TGTGCCAGCAGCCTGGGACAGGGAACTGAAGCTTTCTTT.

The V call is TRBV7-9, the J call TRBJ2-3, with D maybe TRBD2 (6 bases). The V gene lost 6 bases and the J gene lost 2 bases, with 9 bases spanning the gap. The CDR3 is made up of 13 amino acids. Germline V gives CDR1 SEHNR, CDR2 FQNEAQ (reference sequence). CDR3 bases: TGTGCCAGCAGTCGGGAGCTCACAGATACGCAGTATTTT. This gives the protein CASSRELTDTQYF.

This chain's CDR3 is CATSKQLQGQETQYF. CDR3 coding DNA: TGTGCCACCAGCAAACAACTACAGGGACAAGAGACCCAGTACTTC. The J gene is TRBJ2-5, the V gene TRBV15, with a weak D call TRBD1 (6 bases). Germline CDR1 and CDR2: LNHNV and YYDKDF (reference sequence). Trimming took off 4 bases at V and 2 bases at J, with 14 bases between the two ends. The CDR3 totals 15 residues.